This TCR beta chain was captured by sequencing in a study of cytotoxic CD8 clonotypes in ibrutinib-treated CLL. At the level of the study: Response samples were drawn at a median of approximately 11 months of treatment, range 6 to 36. Average yields of about 260,000 productive templates and tens of thousands of productive rearrangements characterized the samples.

Germline V gene data show CDR1 as SGHDN and CDR2 as FVKESK. The J segment lost 0 bases and the V segment lost 3 bases, leaving 7 bases of the junction unmatched. The CDR3 runs 18 residues. Concerning this clone itself: Its specificity is unknown.

Study results and caveats: T-cell clonality at baseline went above that of age-matched healthy donors and rose and fell with circulating CD8+ T-cell counts. The public clonotypes identified were infrequent and showed contraction or stability on treatment.

Assay: immunoSEQ multiplex PCR; the TCRdb copy retains only in-frame clones and omits some. The sample lists 40,000 to 55,000 clones; 70% to 90% were seen once. V gene TRBV14 combines with J gene TRBJ2-7; 14 positions agree with TRBD2. The TCR was taken from a human donor with chronic lymphocytic leukemia. The sample here was PBMCs, taken after 24 months of ibrutinib treatment. The CDR3 sequence: CASSHGTSGSAPSYEQYF. The CDR3 bases are TGTGCCAGCAGCCACGGGACTAGCGGGAGCGCACCCTCCTACGAGCAGTACTTC.